These T cell receptor beta chains were read from a single sample in a study of blood T cell repertoires in COVID-19. Sequenced by immunoSEQ multiplex PCR; TCRdb stores in-frame clones only, minus some. The sample yields about 140,000 clones, approximately 78% seen once. Specimen: peripheral blood. The receptor source for this set is a woman aged 80 or over with acute or convalescent COVID-19. Each CDR3 is given with its conserved first and last residue. The D gene is left open where the match is weak. Not every row has a clone size; where given, it reads once, few, many or a size class.

cdr3_length: 13
clone_size: NA
d_call: NA
j_call: TRBJ1-5
v_call: TRBV11-2
cdr3_aa: CASSLDRVQPQHF
cdr3_nt: TGTGCCAGCAGCTTAGACAGGGTTCAGCCCCAGCATTTT

cdr3_length: 12
clone_size: NA
d_call: NA
j_call: TRBJ2-7
v_call: TRBV29-1
cdr3_aa: CSGGPSSYEQYF
cdr3_nt: TGCAGCGGGGGTCCGAGCTCCTACGAGCAGTACTTC

cdr3_length: 16
clone_size: NA
d_call: TRBD2
j_call: TRBJ2-7
v_call: TRBV7-9
cdr3_aa: CASSLAPSGGAYEQYF
cdr3_nt: TGTGCCAGCAGCTTAGCCCCTAGCGGGGGGGCTTACGAGCAGTACTTC

cdr3_length: 12
clone_size: NA
d_call: TRBD1
j_call: TRBJ1-1
v_call: TRBV20-1
cdr3_aa: CSASGRGLGAFF
cdr3_nt: TGCAGTGCTAGTGGCAGGGGGCTCGGAGCTTTCTTT

cdr3_length: 15
clone_size: NA
d_call: TRBD1
j_call: TRBJ2-7
v_call: TRBV7-2
cdr3_aa: CASSHRTGGYDEQYF
cdr3_nt: TGTGCCAGCAGCCACAGGACAGGGGGGTACGACGAGCAGTACTTC

cdr3_length: 13
clone_size: NA
d_call: TRBD1
j_call: TRBJ1-2
v_call: TRBV5-3
cdr3_aa: CARSWDRACGYTF
cdr3_nt: TGTGCCAGAAGCTGGGACAGGGCGTGCGGCTACACCTTC

cdr3_length: 16
clone_size: NA
d_call: TRBD2
j_call: TRBJ2-7
v_call: TRBV9
cdr3_aa: CASSHHGTSGNYEQYF
cdr3_nt: TGTGCCAGCAGCCATCATGGGACTAGCGGAAACTACGAGCAGTACTTC

cdr3_length: 16
clone_size: NA
d_call: TRBD2
j_call: TRBJ2-1
v_call: TRBV3-1/TRBV3-2
cdr3_aa: CASSQAGLVSSNEQFF
cdr3_nt: TGTGCCAGCAGCCAAGCGGGACTAGTCTCCTCTAATGAGCAGTTCTTC

cdr3_length: 15
clone_size: NA
d_call: NA
j_call: TRBJ2-1
v_call: TRBV7-7
cdr3_aa: CASSPYREIGNEQFF
cdr3_nt: TGTGCCAGCAGCCCCTACAGGGAAATTGGCAATGAGCAGTTCTTC

cdr3_length: 14
clone_size: NA
d_call: TRBD1
j_call: TRBJ2-5
v_call: TRBV3-1/TRBV3-2
cdr3_aa: CASSRIQGTETQYF
cdr3_nt: TGTGCCAGCAGCCGGATACAGGGGACAGAGACCCAGTACTTC

cdr3_length: 15
clone_size: NA
d_call: TRBD2
j_call: TRBJ2-1
v_call: TRBV27
cdr3_aa: CASSEGTSGYNEQFF
cdr3_nt: TGTGCCAGCAGTGAGGGGACTAGCGGGTACAATGAGCAGTTCTTC

cdr3_length: 13
clone_size: once
d_call: NA
j_call: TRBJ1-4
v_call: TRBV7-9
cdr3_aa: CASQLIMSSFLFF
cdr3_nt: TGTGCCAGCCAACTAATAATGTCCTCATTCCTGTTTTTT

cdr3_length: 13
clone_size: NA
d_call: NA
j_call: TRBJ2-3
v_call: TRBV10-1
cdr3_aa: CASSEGSTDTQYF
cdr3_nt: TGCGCCAGCAGTGAGGGCAGCACAGATACGCAGTATTTT

cdr3_length: 15
clone_size: NA
d_call: NA
j_call: TRBJ2-1
v_call: TRBV27
cdr3_aa: CASSPFGTQHNEQFF
cdr3_nt: TGTGCCAGCAGTCCTTTCGGGACACAGCACAATGAGCAGTTCTTC

cdr3_length: 14
clone_size: NA
d_call: NA
j_call: TRBJ1-1
v_call: TRBV23-1
cdr3_aa: CARPVVEMNTEAFF
cdr3_nt: TGCGCCAGACCTGTAGTGGAGATGAACACTGAAGCTTTCTTT

cdr3_length: 14
clone_size: once
d_call: NA
j_call: TRBJ2-2
v_call: TRBV28
cdr3_aa: CASKLNRVAGELFF
cdr3_nt: TGTGCCAGCAAACTTAACAGGGTAGCCGGGGAGCTGTTTTTT

cdr3_length: 15
clone_size: NA
d_call: TRBD1
j_call: TRBJ1-6
v_call: TRBV4-2
cdr3_aa: CASSQEGTGKSPLHF
cdr3_nt: TGTGCCAGCAGCCAAGAAGGGACAGGGAAATCACCCCTCCACTTT

cdr3_length: 15
clone_size: NA
d_call: NA
j_call: TRBJ1-5
v_call: TRBV21-1
cdr3_aa: CASSKFERGNQPQHF
cdr3_nt: TGTGCCAGCAGCAAATTCGAAAGGGGGAATCAGCCCCAGCATTTT

cdr3_length: 14
clone_size: NA
d_call: NA
j_call: TRBJ1-6
v_call: TRBV28
cdr3_aa: CASSPGMQNSPLHF
cdr3_nt: TGTGCCAGCAGTCCGGGGATGCAAAATTCACCCCTCCACTTT

cdr3_length: 14
clone_size: NA
d_call: TRBD2
j_call: TRBJ2-2
v_call: TRBV5-1
cdr3_aa: CASSLSGTNGELFF
cdr3_nt: TGCGCCAGCAGCCTTAGCGGGACGAACGGGGAGCTGTTTTTT

cdr3_length: 15
clone_size: NA
d_call: TRBD2
j_call: TRBJ2-1
v_call: TRBV6-5
cdr3_aa: CASSYGGSPYNEQFF
cdr3_nt: TGTGCCAGCAGTTATGGCGGGAGTCCCTACAATGAGCAGTTCTTC

cdr3_length: 17
clone_size: NA
d_call: NA
j_call: TRBJ2-5
v_call: TRBV4-2
cdr3_aa: CASSPSGVRGSQETQYF
cdr3_nt: TGTGCCAGCAGCCCCTCAGGGGTCCGGGGCAGCCAAGAGACCCAGTACTTC

cdr3_length: 17
clone_size: NA
d_call: NA
j_call: TRBJ2-2
v_call: TRBV9
cdr3_aa: CASSVDHGTTNTGELFF
cdr3_nt: TGTGCCAGCAGCGTAGACCATGGCACAACGAACACCGGGGAGCTGTTTTTT

cdr3_length: 14
clone_size: once
d_call: NA
j_call: TRBJ2-7
v_call: TRBV6-2/TRBV6-3
cdr3_aa: CASSAVTRFYEQYF
cdr3_nt: TGTGCCAGCAGTGCGGTTACAAGGTTTTACGAGCAGTACTTC

cdr3_length: 13
clone_size: few
d_call: NA
j_call: TRBJ2-7
v_call: TRBV18
cdr3_aa: CASSLALVYEQYF
cdr3_nt: TGTGCCAGCTCACTAGCGTTAGTCTACGAGCAGTACTTC

cdr3_length: 15
clone_size: NA
d_call: TRBD1
j_call: TRBJ2-5
v_call: TRBV15
cdr3_aa: CATSRERDSWETQYF
cdr3_nt: TGTGCCACCAGCAGAGAAAGGGACAGTTGGGAGACCCAGTACTTC

cdr3_length: 14
clone_size: NA
d_call: NA
j_call: TRBJ2-4
v_call: TRBV19
cdr3_aa: CASSTQVAKNIQYF
cdr3_nt: TGTGCCAGTAGTACTCAGGTAGCCAAAAACATTCAGTACTTC

cdr3_length: 14
clone_size: NA
d_call: NA
j_call: TRBJ2-3
v_call: TRBV10-3
cdr3_aa: CAISGGRDADTQYF
cdr3_nt: TGTGCCATCAGTGGAGGGCGGGATGCAGATACGCAGTATTTT

cdr3_length: 14
clone_size: NA
d_call: NA
j_call: TRBJ1-1
v_call: TRBV7-9
cdr3_aa: CASSLGGVNTEAFF
cdr3_nt: TGTGCCAGCAGCTTGGGGGGAGTGAACACTGAAGCTTTCTTT